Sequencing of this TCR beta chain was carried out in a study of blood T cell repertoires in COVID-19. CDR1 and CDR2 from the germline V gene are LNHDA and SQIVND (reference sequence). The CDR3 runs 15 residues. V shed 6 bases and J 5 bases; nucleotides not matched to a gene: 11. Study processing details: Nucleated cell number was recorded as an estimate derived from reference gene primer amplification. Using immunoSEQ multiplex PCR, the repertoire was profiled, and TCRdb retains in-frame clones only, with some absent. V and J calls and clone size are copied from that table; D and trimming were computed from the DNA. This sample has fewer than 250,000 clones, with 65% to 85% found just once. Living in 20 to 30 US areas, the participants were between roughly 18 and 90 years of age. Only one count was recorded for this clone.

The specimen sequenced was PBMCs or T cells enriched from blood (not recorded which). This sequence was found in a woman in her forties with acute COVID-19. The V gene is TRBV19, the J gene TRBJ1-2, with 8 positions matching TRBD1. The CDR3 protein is CASSRPGGRSYGYTF. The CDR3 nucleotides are TGTGCCAGTAGCCGTCCAGGGGGCCGTTCGTATGGCTACACCTTC.